A single sample is the source of the 6 T cell receptor beta chains below, sequenced in a study of B cell selection in AIRE deficiency. Clones were read by immunoSEQ multiplex PCR, and TCRdb kept only the in-frame ones, dropping some. The table has fewer than 30,000 clones, approximately 97% seen once; the top ten hold around 0.19%. Conventional CD4 T cells were sorted as CD4+CD127+ cells. Material for sequencing was conventional CD4+ T cells sorted from PBMCs. The receptors come from a human donor with AIRE deficiency.

The CDR3 DNA sequence: TGCGCCAGCAGCCAAGCGACCCTAGCAGGGCAGAACACTGAAGCTTTCTTT. Its translation is CASSQATLAGQNTEAFF. This chain joins TRBV4-3 and TRBJ1-1, with D perhaps matching TRBD1 (5 bases). Germline V gene data show CDR1 as LGHNA and CDR2 as YSLEER. Trimming removed 1 base at V and 1 base at J, with 16 bases between. This CDR3 comprises 17 residues.

This sequence joins TRBV19 and TRBJ2-1; D is unclear. The germline V gene encodes CDR1 LNHDA and CDR2 SQIVND (reference sequence). Trimming removed 0 bases from V and 0 bases from J, with 6 bases in between. CDR3 length: 15 amino acids. The CDR3 sequence: CASSIDRSSYNEQFF. The CDR3 DNA reads TGTGCCAGTAGTATAGACAGGAGCTCCTACAATGAGCAGTTCTTC. Supplemented by reference TRBV19 and TRBJ2-1, the full variable domain reads DGGITQSPKYLFRKEGQNVTLSCEQNLNHDAMYWYRQDPGQGLRLIYYSQIVNDFQKGDIAEGYSVSREKKESFPLTVTSAQKNPTAFYLCASSIDRSSYNEQFFGPGTRLTVL.

This rearrangement joins TRBV18 to TRBJ2-3, with no clear D. The V gene lost 3 bases and the J gene lost 1 base, with 8 bases spanning the gap. Germline CDR1 is KGHSH and CDR2 is LQKENI. The CDR3 has 14 amino acids. The CDR3, as DNA: TGTGCCAGCTCACCTTGGTCAGGCACAGATACGCAGTATTTT. Amino acids: CASSPWSGTDTQYF.

V usage is TRBV10-1 and J usage is TRBJ2-6; no definite D call. This CDR3 region has 15 residues. Deletions cut 2 bases from V and 2 bases from J, with 7 bases between. Germline V gene lookup returns CDR1 WNHNN and CDR2 SYGVQD (reference sequence). CDR3 sequence reads: CASSEKETGANVLTF. In nucleotides, the CDR3 is TGCGCCAGCAGTGAGAAGGAGACTGGGGCCAACGTCCTGACTTTC.

The chain carries TRBV19 and TRBJ1-2; D is ambiguous. Germline loops: CDR1 LNHDA, CDR2 SQIVND (reference sequence). The CDR3 contains 13 residues. V was cut by 7 bases and J by 0 bases, with 9 bases left in between. The CDR3 loop reads CASKGTANYGYTF. CDR3 DNA sequence: TGTGCCAGTAAGGGCACCGCTAACTATGGCTACACCTTC. The variable domain in full, completed from reference TRBV19 and TRBJ1-2, reads DGGITQSPKYLFRKEGQNVTLSCEQNLNHDAMYWYRQDPGQGLRLIYYSQIVNDFQKGDIAEGYSVSREKKESFPLTVTSAQKNPTAFYLCASKGTANYGYTFGSGTRLTVV.

Remarks on this clone: One end of the junction fails to match germline, which may point to a read error. The chain employs TRBV7-2 and TRBJ2-5; a possible D gene is TRBD1 (5 bases). The CDR3 length is 14 residues. Germline loops: CDR1 SGHTA, CDR2 FQGNSA. The CDR3 is CASSLVTEKEAQYF. The CDR3 nucleotides are TGTGCCAGCAGCTTAGTGACAGAAAAAGAGGCCCAGTACTTC.